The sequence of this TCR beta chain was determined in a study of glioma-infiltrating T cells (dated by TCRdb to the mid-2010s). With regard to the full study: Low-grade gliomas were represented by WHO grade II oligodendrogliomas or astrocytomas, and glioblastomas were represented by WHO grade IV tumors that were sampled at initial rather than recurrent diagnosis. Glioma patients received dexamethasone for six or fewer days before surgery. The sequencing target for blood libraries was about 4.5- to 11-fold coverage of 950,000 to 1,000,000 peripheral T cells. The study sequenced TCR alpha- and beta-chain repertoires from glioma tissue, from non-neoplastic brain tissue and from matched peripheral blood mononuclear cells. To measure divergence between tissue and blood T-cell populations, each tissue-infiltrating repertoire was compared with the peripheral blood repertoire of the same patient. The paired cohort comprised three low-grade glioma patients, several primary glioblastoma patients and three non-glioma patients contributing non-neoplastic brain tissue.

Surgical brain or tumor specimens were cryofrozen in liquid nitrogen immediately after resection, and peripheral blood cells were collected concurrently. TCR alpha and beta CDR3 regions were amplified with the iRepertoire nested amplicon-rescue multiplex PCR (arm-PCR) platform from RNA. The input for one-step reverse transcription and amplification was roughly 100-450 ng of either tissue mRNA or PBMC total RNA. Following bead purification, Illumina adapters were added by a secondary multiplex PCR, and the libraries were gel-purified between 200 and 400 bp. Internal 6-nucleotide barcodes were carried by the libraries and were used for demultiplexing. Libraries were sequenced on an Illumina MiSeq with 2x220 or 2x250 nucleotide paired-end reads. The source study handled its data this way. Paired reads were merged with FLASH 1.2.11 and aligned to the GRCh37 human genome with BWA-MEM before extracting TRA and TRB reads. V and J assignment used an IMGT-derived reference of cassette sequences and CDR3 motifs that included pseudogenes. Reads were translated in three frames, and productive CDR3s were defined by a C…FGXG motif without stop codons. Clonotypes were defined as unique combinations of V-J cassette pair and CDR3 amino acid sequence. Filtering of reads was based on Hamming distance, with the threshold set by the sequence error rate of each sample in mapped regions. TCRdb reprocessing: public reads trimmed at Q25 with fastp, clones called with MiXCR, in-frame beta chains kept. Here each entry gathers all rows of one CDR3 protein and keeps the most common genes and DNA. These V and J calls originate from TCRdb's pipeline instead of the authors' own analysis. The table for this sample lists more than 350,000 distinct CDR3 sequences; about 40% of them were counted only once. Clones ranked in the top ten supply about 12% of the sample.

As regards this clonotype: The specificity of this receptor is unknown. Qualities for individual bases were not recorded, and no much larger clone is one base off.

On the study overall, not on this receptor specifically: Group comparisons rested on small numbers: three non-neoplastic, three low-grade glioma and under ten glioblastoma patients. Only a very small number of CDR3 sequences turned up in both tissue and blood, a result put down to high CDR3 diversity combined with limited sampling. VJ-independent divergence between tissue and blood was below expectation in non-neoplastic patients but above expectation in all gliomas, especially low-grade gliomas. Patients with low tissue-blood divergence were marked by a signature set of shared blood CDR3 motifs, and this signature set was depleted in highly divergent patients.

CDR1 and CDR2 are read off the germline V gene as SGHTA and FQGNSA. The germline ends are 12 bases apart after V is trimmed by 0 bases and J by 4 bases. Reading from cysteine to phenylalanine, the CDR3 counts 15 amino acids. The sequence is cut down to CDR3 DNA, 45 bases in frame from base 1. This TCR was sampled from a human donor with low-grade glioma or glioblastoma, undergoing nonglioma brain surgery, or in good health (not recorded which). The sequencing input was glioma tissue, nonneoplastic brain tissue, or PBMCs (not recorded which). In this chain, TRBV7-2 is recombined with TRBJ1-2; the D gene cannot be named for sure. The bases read TGTGCCAGCAGCTTAGCGAACGGCGTCGGCTATGGCTACACCTTC. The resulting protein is CASSLANGVGYGYTF.